One and the same sample provided the 4 T cell receptor beta chains below, sequenced in a study of chemoradiotherapy in HPV16-positive cancers. Clones were sequenced by immunoSEQ multiplex PCR, and TCRdb holds only the in-frame ones, with some missing. The sample carries several thousand clones, roughly 94% recorded once. The specimen was obtained from a patient who underwent chemoradiotherapy. The source of these receptors is a human donor with HPV-associated anogenital cancer.

The chain recombines TRBV7-9 with TRBJ1-1; TRBD1 is a possible D gene (6 bases). The V end lost 5 bases, the J end lost 1 base, and 17 bases lay between the germline ends. The germline gives CDR1 SEHNR, CDR2 FQNEAQ (reference sequence). The CDR3 extends over 16 amino acids. The CDR3: CASSLRGVGENTEAFF. The DNA for the CDR3 is TGTGCCAGCAGCCTCAGGGGTGTCGGAGAGAACACTGAAGCTTTCTTT. Drawing the rest from reference TRBV7-9 and TRBJ1-1, the complete variable domain is DTGVSQNPRHKITKRGQNVTFRCDPISEHNRLYWYRQTLGQGPEFLTYFQNEAQLEKSRLLSDRFSAERPKGSFSTLEIQRTEQGDSAMYLCASSLRGVGENTEAFFGQGTRLTVV.

The chain employs TRBV6-1 and TRBJ1-4; D remains unclear. The V end was cut by 3 bases, the J end by 5 bases, with 10 bases between. The CDR3 loop spans 14 amino acids. Germline CDR1 is MNHNS and CDR2 is SASEGT. The CDR3 region has the DNA TGTGCCAGCAGTGAGACGGCCGAAAATGAAAAACTGTTTTTT. This sequence encodes CASSETAENEKLFF.

This chain connects TRBV29-1 to TRBJ1-4; perhaps TRBD1 as D (5 bases). With 5 bases removed from V and 7 bases from J, the gap between germline ends came to 14 bases. The CDR3 has 13 amino acids. Germline V CDR1 and CDR2: SQVTM, ANQGSEA. CDR3 sequence reads: CSVSLEGSEKLFF. CDR3 coding DNA: TGCAGCGTTTCCTTAGAGGGGAGTGAAAAACTGTTTTTT.

The chain joins TRBV28 to TRBJ2-7, with TRBD2 matching 10 bases. The CDR3 sequence is 14 residues long. CDR1 and CDR2 (germline): MDHEN, SYDVKM. Losses at the gene ends were 6 bases for V and 5 bases for J; bases not matched to a gene: 7. In DNA form, the CDR3 reads TGTGCCAGCAGCTCTAGCGGGGGAGGCAACGAGCAGTACTTC. Its translation is CASSSSGGGNEQYF.